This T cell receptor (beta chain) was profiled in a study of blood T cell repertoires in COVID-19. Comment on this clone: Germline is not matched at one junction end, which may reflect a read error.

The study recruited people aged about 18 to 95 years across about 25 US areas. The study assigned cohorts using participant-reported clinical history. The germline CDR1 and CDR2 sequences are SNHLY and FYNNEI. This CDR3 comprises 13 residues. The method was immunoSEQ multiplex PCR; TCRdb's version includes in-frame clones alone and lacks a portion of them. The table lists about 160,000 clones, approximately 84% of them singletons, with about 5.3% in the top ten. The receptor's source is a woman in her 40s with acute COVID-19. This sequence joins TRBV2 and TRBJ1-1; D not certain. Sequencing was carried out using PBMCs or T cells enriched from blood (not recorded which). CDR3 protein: CASGDPAGTEAFF. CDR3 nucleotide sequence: TGTGCCAGCGGTGACCCAGCGGGCACTGAAGCTTTCTTT.